This T cell receptor beta chain comes out of a study of glioma-infiltrating T cells after dendritic cell vaccination (TCRdb year 2016). About the full investigation: Of the 15 or so glioblastoma patients in the cohort, all drawn from Phase I and II dendritic cell vaccination trials, 9 were newly diagnosed and 6 had recurrent disease. Each patient was given three intradermal dendritic cell vaccine injections, spaced two weeks apart, in the arm below the axilla. In glioblastoma patients vaccinated with dendritic cells, deep sequencing of TCR beta CDR3 regions served to measure tumor-infiltrating lymphocyte content and to compare repertoires between tumor and blood. To make the vaccine, monocyte-derived dendritic cells were cultured for approximately 7 days with IL-4 and GM-CSF and then pulsed overnight with autologous tumor lysate. Autologous tumor lysate-pulsed dendritic cell vaccination was administered to the patients between the early 2000s and the early 2010s. Survival after dendritic cell vaccination was correlated with TCR sequencing metrics such as TIL content and the overlap between tumor and blood repertoires. General study outcomes and caveats: The cohort was small and heterogeneous, only a few patients had full blood and tumor sets, and even fewer had initial-recurrent tumor pairs. After dendritic cell vaccination, a higher estimated pretreatment TIL content predicted longer time to progression and longer overall survival. No direct relationship between TCR clonality and survival was found, suggesting a diverse polyclonal response may matter. The three-group TCR overlap response model was characterized as speculative, and prospective validation of the model was stated to be required.

The time point label on this specimen signifies: after dendritic cell vaccination, including at tumor progression/relapse. Patients were selected for having adequate residual fresh-frozen tumor tissue and more than two years of available survival data. An isocitrate dehydrogenase mutation was not carried by any of the glioblastoma patients, although molecular status was otherwise variable. PBMC collection took place before vaccination, two weeks after the third vaccination, and at tumor progression if progression occurred. The Qiagen DNeasy Blood extraction Kit was used for extraction of genomic DNA. About this clone: Its antigen is unknown. No base quality information exists; no much larger clone differs at one position.

TCRB CDR3 regions were amplified from about 2 ug genomic DNA, or all available DNA if less, using the immunoSEQ assay. For multiplex PCR, 60 forward primers for TCR V beta segments and 13 reverse primers for J beta segments were used. To estimate reads per starting template, synthetic control templates were spiked into each sample at limiting dilution. Reads of 87 bp were generated by sequencing on the Illumina HiSeq System. Regarding the original processing steps: PCR and sequencing errors were removed by a nearest neighbor algorithm that merged closely related sequences. TCR overlap was measured as the percentage of unique tumor TCR beta sequences also present in the same patient's peripheral blood. Here the immuneACCESS table is served through TCRdb, limited to in-frame sequences with V and J called. Missing clones are a known gap in these copies; in checked studies unresolved V genes cover under half, and the rest lacks a known reason. The V and J calls and clone size are taken from that table; D and trimming were inferred from the DNA. The sample records 100,000 or so clones, around 80% of which are singletons. Clones ranked in the top ten supply 5.4% of the sample.

Sequences were derived from blood, sampled after dendritic cell vaccination. The TCR sequence derives from a human donor with glioblastoma.

The nucleotide sequence reads TGTGCCAGCAGTTCCGGGACAGGGGACTCCTACGAGCAGTACTTC. It codes for CASSSGTGDSYEQYF. This chain is built from TRBV6-1 and TRBJ2-7, and TRBD1 matches 10 of the central bases. The germline V gene encodes CDR1 MNHNS and CDR2 SASEGT. Trimming leaves V shorter by 5 bases and J shorter by 0 bases, with the junction holding 4 bases beyond the gene matches. The CDR3 measures 15 amino acids from cysteine to phenylalanine. Only CDR3 DNA remains: 45 bases, in frame from the first base.